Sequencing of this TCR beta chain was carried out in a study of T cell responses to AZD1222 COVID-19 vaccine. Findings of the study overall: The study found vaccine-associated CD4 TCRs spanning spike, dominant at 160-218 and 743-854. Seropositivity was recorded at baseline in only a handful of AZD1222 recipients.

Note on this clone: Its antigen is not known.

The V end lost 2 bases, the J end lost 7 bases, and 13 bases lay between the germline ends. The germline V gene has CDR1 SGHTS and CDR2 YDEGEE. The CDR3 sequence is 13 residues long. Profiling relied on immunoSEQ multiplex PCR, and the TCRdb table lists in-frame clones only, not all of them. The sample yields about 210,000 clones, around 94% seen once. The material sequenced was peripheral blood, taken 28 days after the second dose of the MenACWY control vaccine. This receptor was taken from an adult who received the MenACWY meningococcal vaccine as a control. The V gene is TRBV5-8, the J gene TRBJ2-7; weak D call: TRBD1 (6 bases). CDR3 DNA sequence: TGTGCCAGCAGCTTAGTTTCAGGGACAGAGCAGTACTTC. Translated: CASSLVSGTEQYF.